This T cell receptor (beta chain) was identified in a study of blood T cell repertoires in COVID-19. Study at large: Sources were T cells, B-cell-depleted T cells, or PBMCs; the material itself was cDNA or gDNA.

There are 14 residues in the CDR3. The V gene lost 2 bases and the J gene lost 6 bases, with 13 bases spanning the gap. The germline CDR1 and CDR2 sequences are SGHTA and FQGNSA. The authors' processing: Estimation of nucleated cell counts was performed using reference gene primer amplification. Generated by immunoSEQ multiplex PCR, the TCRdb table keeps only in-frame clones and is missing some. The DNA was the basis for D and trimming; V, J and clone size are from that table. The sample lists 69,000 or so clones; around 89% were seen once. The sequence came from a man aged 50 or older with acute or convalescent COVID-19. Sequencing used peripheral blood. This rearrangement joins TRBV7-2 to TRBJ1-2; tentative D call: TRBD1 (6 bases). CDR3 nucleotides: TGTGCCAGCAGCTTATCCAGGGGATTGGATGGCTACACCTTC. Protein product: CASSLSRGLDGYTF.